The clone carrying this T cell receptor beta chain showed up just once. The antigen is undetermined. The method was immunoSEQ multiplex PCR; TCRdb's version includes in-frame clones alone and lacks a portion of them. The sample consists of around 29,000 clones, 75% to 95% of them appearing once. The data derive from a study of T cells in localized non-small cell lung cancer. The study's findings and limits: Heterogeneity within the tumor remains possible, as just one region underwent sequencing. Tumor trailed uninvolved adjacent lung in T cell clonality, which peaked there. Adjacent lung was found to contain a median about 60 of the top 100 tumor clones.

The CDR3 covers 16 residues. V lost 5 bases and J lost 8; bases outside the gene matches: 15. CDR1 and CDR2 from the germline V gene are SEHNR and FQNEAQ (reference sequence). V usage is TRBV7-9 and J usage is TRBJ2-1; 7 positions match TRBD2. The material was peripheral blood, obtained before any cancer treatment. The TCR sequence derives from an older female donor with stage I lung adenocarcinoma. The CDR3 protein is CASSPFESGKIDEQFF. In nucleotides, the CDR3 is TGTGCCAGCAGCCCCTTCGAGAGCGGGAAGATCGATGAGCAGTTCTTC.